The following is a TCR beta chain sequence with its context. The antigen remains unidentified. V gave up 6 bases and J gave up 5 bases; unmatched junction bases: 18. Germline V gene sequence: CDR1 MGHRA, CDR2 YSYEKL. This CDR3 contains 18 residues. Clones were read by immunoSEQ multiplex PCR, and TCRdb kept only the in-frame ones, dropping some. The top ten clones hold around 13% of a sample with more than 400,000 clones, 78% of them seen once. This sample is drawn from a study of shared clonotypes between healthy human individuals. The study's findings and limits: Exclusively blood specimens were collected; tissue repertoires likely differ.

Sequenced input: PBMCs. The TCR was taken from a woman aged 40-49 years in good health. Some clones in this sample may be carry-over from other donors' samples. The chain uses TRBV4-1 and TRBJ1-4, with 7 bases aligning to TRBD1. The CDR3 here is CASRDSRIGRGRNEKLFF. CDR3 nucleotide sequence: TGCGCCAGCAGAGATAGCCGTATAGGAAGGGGGCGAAATGAAAAACTGTTTTTT.